This TCR beta chain was recorded in a study of cytomegalovirus exposure and HLA in healthy donors. Study-level background: There were under 130 million unique TCR beta sequences, drawn from about 180 million T cells, in an earlier analysis.

The PCR ran on 60 Vbeta and 13 Jbeta primers. This table comes from immunoSEQ multiplex PCR, and its TCRdb copy is limited to in-frame clones, with some not included. The table records about 180,000 clones, roughly 87% of them present only once. Study-wide results and caveats: CMV serostatus was the sole immune exposure information available. Analyses of presence and absence presupposed an approximately uniform sequencing depth across donors.

Note on this clone: Its antigen is unknown.

This receptor was obtained from a middle-aged man in good health and CMV-seronegative. What was sequenced was PBMCs.

The CDR3 sequence is CASSPPSGTAYNSPLHF. The CDR3 bases are TGTGCCAGCTCACCACCGTCAGGGACAGCGTATAATTCACCCCTCCACTTT. The chain recombines TRBV18 with TRBJ1-6, with 7 positions matching TRBD1. With V trimmed by 0 bases and J by 4 bases, 6 bases remained unmatched. CDR1 is KGHSH and CDR2 is LQKENI in the germline V gene. The CDR3 contains 17 residues.